These 27 T cell receptor beta chains were all obtained from the same sample, sequenced in a study of regulatory T cells in long-lasting Graves disease. In building TCR beta libraries, iRepertoire HTBI primers were used together with Arm-PCR of CDR3 regions. TCRdb used MiXCR to reprocess the multiplex PCR reads, holding one entry per CDR3 protein. Found here are about 470,000 distinct CDR3 sequences, 15% of them singletons; the top ten hold 16%. The time point denotes: newly diagnosed GD, antithyroid drugs for less than 3 months. Scientists built the TCR library using RNA that was extracted from PBMCs. This sample also appeared in a second study, on T cells in Graves' hyperthyroidism and ophthalmopathy.

The source material was peripheral blood mononuclear cells (PBMCs), sampled at new diagnosis, from a patient treated with antithyroid drugs. The receptor source for this set is a woman aged 25 to 39 with Graves disease.

This clonotype has at least ten counts. The chain carries TRBV13 and TRBJ2-7; 11 nucleotides line up with TRBD2. With V trimmed by 1 base and J by 2 bases, 7 bases remained unmatched. Germline CDR1 PRHDT, CDR2 FYEKMQ (reference sequence). This CDR3 has 17 amino acids. CDR3 sequence reads: CASSLADGTSGTYEQYF. Here the CDR3 DNA reads TGTGCCAGCAGCTTAGCGGATGGGACTAGCGGTACCTACGAGCAGTACTTC.

This clonotype was detected many times. The rearrangement joins TRBV2 to TRBJ2-4; no reliable D call. The CDR3 is 14 residues long. From germline, CDR1 is SNHLY and CDR2 FYNNEI. V was pared by 7 bases and J by 0 bases, with 10 bases between. The CDR3 bases are TGTGCCAGCATGACGGATGTAGCCAAAAACATTCAGTACTTC. It specifies CASMTDVAKNIQYF.

This chain uses TRBV28 with TRBJ2-1, with 9 nucleotides matching TRBD1. Germline CDR1 MDHEN, CDR2 SYDVKM. J was trimmed by 2 bases and V by 6 bases; bases with no gene match: 8. The CDR3 extends over 16 amino acids. In DNA, the CDR3 is TGTGCCAGCAGCTCCCCGGGACAGGGTACCTACAATGAGCAGTTCTTC. Translated: CASSSPGQGTYNEQFF.

This clonotype was picked up many times. The chain is built from TRBV9 and TRBJ1-1; 12 bases match TRBD1. V lost 4 bases, J lost 14 bases, and 24 bases stayed unmatched. The CDR3 covers 18 residues. Germline V CDR1 and CDR2: SGDLS, YYNGEE. The CDR3 loop is CASSRTSSGGDRGRSTFF. In DNA, the CDR3 is TGTGCCAGCAGCCGTACTTCCAGCGGGGGGGACAGGGGGCGAAGTACCTTCTTT. Together with reference TRBV9 and TRBJ1-1, the CDR3 gives the full variable domain: DSGVTQTPKHLITATGQRVTLRCSPRSGDLSVYWYQQSLDQGLQFLIQYYNGEERAKGNILERFSAQQFPDLHSELNLSSLELGDSALYFCASSRTSSGGDRGRSTFFGQGTRLTVV.

This clonotype occurred many times. Without the conserved terminal phenylalanine or tryptophan, this CDR3 likely stems from a read error. The chain uses TRBV5-1 and TRBJ2-7; the match to TRBD2 covers 7 bases. The germline CDR1 and CDR2 sequences are SGHRS and YFSETQ. There are 14 residues in the CDR3. With V trimmed by 2 bases and J by 6 bases, 8 bases remained unmatched. CDR3 DNA sequence: TGCGCCAGCAGCTTAGGGAGGGCTCGGGGCGAGCAGTACCTC. Translating it yields CASSLGRARGEQYL.

Turning to this clonotype: This sequence may be a read error, since a much larger clone differs from it by one base. The genes are TRBV7-9 and TRBJ2-1; 7 nucleotides agree with TRBD1. Germline-derived CDR1 and CDR2 are SEHNR and FQNEAQ (reference sequence). This CDR3 has 13 residues. The CDR3 coding sequence is TGTGTCAGCAGACCGGACAGGCACAATGAGCAGTTCTTC. Its protein product is CVSRPDRHNEQFF.

V and J are TRBV7-2 and TRBJ2-5, with 9 bases that match TRBD1. With 5 bases clipped from V and 10 bases from J, the junction kept 11 bases outside the gene matches. Germline-derived CDR1 and CDR2 are SGHTA and FQGNSA. This CDR3 has 14 residues. The CDR3 loop is CASSPQDRGRSQYF. For the CDR3, the DNA is TGTGCCAGCAGCCCCCAGGACAGGGGCAGAAGCCAGTACTTC.

This clonotype has ten or more counts. The chain couples TRBV2 to TRBJ2-7; D perhaps matches TRBD1 (6 bases). Germline V gives CDR1 SNHLY, CDR2 FYNNEI. The CDR3 runs 14 residues. The V gene lost 5 bases and the J gene lost 5 bases, with 16 bases spanning the gap. The chain's CDR3 is CASSWDTGPDEQYF. Written as DNA, the CDR3 is TGTGCCAGCAGTTGGGATACAGGGCCGGACGAGCAGTACTTC.

As to this clonotype: This may stem from a read error, because a much larger clone lies one nucleotide away. The chain employs TRBV7-9 and TRBJ1-5; a possible D gene is TRBD1 (6 bases). Germline CDR1 is SEHNR and CDR2 is FQNEAQ (reference sequence). There are 15 residues in the CDR3. CDR3 residues: CASSSDRMGNHPQHF. CDR3 DNA: TGTGCCAGCAGCTCCGACAGGATGGGCAATCATCCCCAGCATTTT.

This clonotype came up many times. The V call is TRBV10-3, the J call TRBJ1-5; 9 bases are shared with TRBD1. CDR1 ENHRY and CDR2 SYGVKD come from the germline V gene. V was clipped by 2 bases and J by 1 base; unmatched bases: 0. This CDR3 is built from 15 residues. CDR3 region: CAISEGQGSNQPQHF. CDR3 nucleotide sequence: TGTGCCATCAGTGAGGGACAGGGGAGCAATCAGCCCCAGCATTTT.

This clonotype was seen repeatedly, ten times or more. The genes are TRBV20-1 and TRBJ2-7; D is unresolved. Germline lookup yields CDR1 DFQATT and CDR2 SNEGSKA (reference sequence). There are 14 residues in the CDR3. V was clipped by 1 base and J by 6 bases, with 16 bases between them. The CDR3 protein is CSARVSGGPSEQYF. DNA of the CDR3: TGCAGTGCTAGAGTGTCCGGCGGCCCCTCCGAGCAGTACTTC.

The V gene is TRBV5-4, the J gene TRBJ2-1; 10 bases are a match to TRBD2. Trimming took 3 bases from V and 4 from J; bases not matched to a gene: 13. The CDR3 has 18 residues. Germline V gives CDR1 SGHNT, CDR2 YYREEE (reference sequence). In DNA, the CDR3 is TGTGCCAGCAGCTGGACTAGCGGTCTCCGAACGACATACAATGAGCAGTTCTTC. Protein: CASSWTSGLRTTYNEQFF.

The rearrangement joins TRBV5-1 to TRBJ2-2, with a tentative D call TRBD1 (7 bases). Germline-derived CDR1 and CDR2 are SGHRS and YFSETQ. The V gene lost 0 bases and the J gene lost 4 bases, with 22 bases spanning the gap. This CDR3 is 19 amino acids long. The CDR3 DNA follows: TGCGCCAGCAGCTTGGACAGGGGAGGTTTACTCGCGCGCACCGGGGAGCTGTTTTTT. This encodes CASSLDRGGLLARTGELFF.

The chain links TRBV5-1 to TRBJ2-2; a possible D gene is TRBD2 (6 bases). The CDR3 is 15 residues long. From germline, CDR1 is SGHRS and CDR2 YFSETQ. Trimming cost V 2 bases and J 3 bases, with 11 bases left between them. In DNA form, the CDR3 reads TGCGCCAGCAGCTTTAGAGGGGAGGACACCGGGGAGCTGTTTTTT. This codes for CASSFRGEDTGELFF.

This clonotype was detected ten times or more. The chain couples TRBV2 to TRBJ2-2, with TRBD2 as a possible D gene (6 bases). CDR1 is SNHLY, CDR2 FYNNEI, per germline. Trimming removed 4 bases at V and 1 base at J, with 10 bases between. The CDR3 is 15 residues long. The CDR3 bases are TGTGCCAGCAGTGGGGGGACTGTGAACACCGGGGAGCTGTTTTTT. Translation: CASSGGTVNTGELFF. Full variable domain (outside the CDR3, taken from reference TRBV2 and TRBJ2-2): EPEVTQTPSHQVTQMGQEVILRCVPISNHLYFYWYRQILGQKVEFLVSFYNNEISEKSEIFDDQFSVERPDGSNFTLKIRSTKLEDSAMYFCASSGGTVNTGELFFGEGSRLTVL.

The CDR3, as DNA: TGTGCCAGCAGCTTAAATCGGGAGGGCGGTGAGCAGTTCTTC. It encodes CASSLNREGGEQFF. This sequence joins TRBV11-2 and TRBJ2-1; TRBD2 agrees at 8 bases. The CDR3 spans 14 residues. The trim removed 2 bases at V and 9 bases at J, leaving 6 bases unmatched. From germline, CDR1 is SGHAT and CDR2 FQNNGV.

The gene calls are TRBV7-6 and TRBJ1-2; 9 bases line up with TRBD1. The CDR3 is 14 amino acids. The J segment lost 7 bases and the V segment lost 5 bases, leaving 8 bases of the junction unmatched. Germline V gene lookup returns CDR1 SGHVS and CDR2 FNYEAQ. Here the CDR3 DNA reads TGTGCCAGCAGCGCACGACAGGGGGTGGCTGGCTACACCTTC. This codes for CASSARQGVAGYTF.

The table lists this clonotype with many counts. This chain joins TRBV10-3 and TRBJ2-1, with 12 bases matching TRBD1. After removal of 1 base from V and 3 bases from J, the junction contained 13 bases not matched to a gene. Germline V lookup: CDR1 ENHRY, CDR2 SYGVKD. This CDR3 contains 20 residues. Here the CDR3 DNA reads TGTGCCATCAGTGAGTTGAGGGACAGGGGGCGGCTAGCGGTCTACAATGAGCAGTTCTTC. Its translation is CAISELRDRGRLAVYNEQFF.

The chain uses TRBV14 and TRBJ1-2; TRBD1 is a possible D gene (5 bases). The CDR3 totals 12 residues. Germline-derived CDR1 and CDR2 are SGHDN and FVKESK. V lost 0 bases, J lost 11 bases, and 10 bases lay in between. The DNA of the CDR3 is TGTGCCAGCAGCCAAGATCTGGGGGGGTACACCTTC. This codes for CASSQDLGGYTF.

This clonotype was counted at least ten times. The chain links TRBV3-1 to TRBJ2-5; maybe TRBD1 (6 bases). V was pared by 0 bases and J by 2 bases, with 16 bases between. Germline CDR1 is LGHDT and CDR2 is YNNKEL (reference sequence). This CDR3 region has 17 residues. The CDR3 loop reads CASSQEGERDIQETQYF. CDR3 nucleotide sequence: TGTGCCAGCAGCCAAGAAGGGGAGAGGGACATTCAAGAGACCCAGTACTTC.

This clonotype was seen many times. The chain carries TRBV2 and TRBJ1-1; D gene unclear. The CDR3 has 13 residues. Trimming left V 10 bases short and J 1 base short, with 13 bases between. From germline, CDR1 is SNHLY and CDR2 FYNNEI. The CDR3: CATRRSENTEAFF. The CDR3 nucleotides read TGTGCCACCAGAAGATCGGAGAACACTGAAGCTTTCTTT.

This chain links TRBV3-1 with TRBJ1-1; D gene unclear. Trimming removed 1 base at V and 5 bases at J, with 11 bases between. The germline gives CDR1 LGHDT, CDR2 YNNKEL (reference sequence). The CDR3 covers 14 residues. As DNA, the CDR3 is TGTGCCAGCAGCCAAGTTGAGGGAGTGACTGAAGCTTTCTTT. It translates to CASSQVEGVTEAFF.

This clonotype came up many times. The CDR3 nucleotides are TGTGCCAGCAGGGGAGAAGGGCAAAACACTGAAGCTTTCTTT. Protein sequence: CASRGEGQNTEAFF. The rearrangement joins TRBV6-1 to TRBJ1-1; D is undetermined. V lost 6 bases to trimming and J lost 2 bases, with 13 bases between them. CDR3 length equals 14 residues. Germline lookup yields CDR1 MNHNS and CDR2 SASEGT.

This chain joins TRBV6-1 and TRBJ1-5, with 7 nucleotides matching TRBD1. The CDR3 runs to 13 residues. Germline V lookup: CDR1 MNHNS, CDR2 SASEGT. This CDR3 reads CEGALVRDQPQHF. CDR3 sequence (DNA): TGTGAGGGGGCGTTGGTGAGGGATCAGCCCCAGCATTTT.

There are many counts of this clonotype. V and J are TRBV2 and TRBJ1-1; the D gene is possibly TRBD1 (6 bases). V gave up 2 bases and J gave up 1 base, with 11 bases separating them. Germline CDR1 and CDR2: SNHLY and FYNNEI. This CDR3 spans 15 amino acids. The CDR3 is CASSESRGPNTEAFF. Written as DNA, the CDR3 is TGTGCCAGCAGTGAATCACGGGGGCCGAACACTGAAGCTTTCTTT.

This clonotype was found many times. The genes are TRBV11-2 and TRBJ2-1; 12 bases are a match to TRBD2. CDR1 is SGHAT and CDR2 is FQNNGV in the germline V gene. The CDR3 length is 16 residues. V lost 0 bases and J lost 9; bases outside the gene matches: 6. The CDR3 loop reads CASSLDRLAGGGEQFF. The DNA of the CDR3 is TGTGCCAGCAGCTTAGATCGGCTAGCGGGAGGGGGTGAGCAGTTCTTC.

In its sample, this clonotype was seen many times. The chain uses TRBV7-6 and TRBJ2-3; D may be TRBD2 (6 bases). The V gene's germline CDR1 is SGHVS and CDR2 FNYEAQ. V lost 5 bases and J lost 2, with 17 bases in between. The CDR3 is 16 residues long. CDR3 region: CASSPGTRPATDTQYF. The CDR3 DNA sequence: TGTGCCAGCAGCCCTGGGACTCGCCCAGCCACAGATACGCAGTATTTT.